This TCR beta chain was captured in a study of OX40 agonist ivuxolimab in advanced cancers. Study-level background: Age averaged approximately 60 years (range roughly 20 to 90), and roughly 82% were male.

The method was immunoSEQ multiplex PCR; TCRdb's version includes in-frame clones alone and lacks a portion of them. The data contain some 54,000 clones, less than 90% of them singletons. V lost 7 bases and J 2 bases, leaving 14 bases between the germline ends. This CDR3 has 14 amino acids. Germline CDR1 reads SNHLY; CDR2 reads FYNNEI. This sample comprised CD4+ or CD8+ T cells sorted from blood, obtained in a trial of the OX40 agonist ivuxolimab. The chain couples TRBV2 to TRBJ1-2; tentatively, D is TRBD1 (6 bases). The TCR originated in an adult with an advanced solid tumor such as melanoma, head and neck, liver or kidney cancer. The CDR3 loop is CASILGTGNYGYTF. DNA of the CDR3: TGTGCCAGCATTCTTGGCACAGGGAACTATGGCTACACCTTC.